These 13 T cell receptor beta chains came from one sample sequenced in a study of blood T cell repertoires in COVID-19. TCRdb's table, derived via immunoSEQ multiplex PCR, lists solely in-frame clones and lacks some. Of more than 300,000 clones listed, approximately 87% are singletons. Specimen: peripheral blood. These receptors were taken from a woman younger than 45 with COVID-19, enrolled during active disease.

V usage is TRBV19 and J usage is TRBJ2-2; TRBD1 matches at 7 bases. The CDR3 loop spans 15 amino acids. Germline CDR1 and CDR2: LNHDA and SQIVND (reference sequence). Trimming removed 5 bases from V and 4 bases from J; junction bases left unmatched: 7. CDR3 sequence reads: CASSVDRVGTGELFF. As DNA, the CDR3 is TGTGCCAGTAGTGTCGACAGGGTGGGCACCGGGGAGCTGTTTTTT.

V is TRBV4-2 and J is TRBJ1-1; 7 nucleotides align to TRBD1. V lost 5 bases, J lost 1 base, and 7 bases stayed unmatched. The V gene's germline CDR1 is LGHNA and CDR2 YNFKEQ. The CDR3 is made up of 15 amino acids. CDR3 residues: CASSDRTGTNTEAFF. The CDR3 nucleotides read TGTGCCAGCAGCGACCGGACAGGTACGAACACTGAAGCTTTCTTT.

J is TRBJ1-1 and V is TRBV9, with TRBD1 as a possible D gene (5 bases). The V end was cut by 2 bases, the J end by 3 bases, with 8 bases between. CDR3 size: 13 residues. Germline lookup yields CDR1 SGDLS and CDR2 YYNGEE. The CDR3 spells CASSVKGDTEAFF. The CDR3, as DNA: TGTGCCAGCAGCGTGAAAGGGGACACTGAAGCTTTCTTT.

This clone has only a few counts. This specimen includes other DNA sequences encoding the same CDR3. This chain links TRBV5-1 with TRBJ2-7, with 11 bases fitting TRBD2. The J segment lost 4 bases and the V segment lost 3 bases, leaving 6 bases of the junction unmatched. The CDR3 length is 15 residues. Per the germline V gene, CDR1 is SGHRS and CDR2 is YFSETQ. CDR3 nucleotides: TGCGCCAGCAGCTCAACTAGCGGGAGTTCGTACGAGCAGTACTTC. It codes for CASSSTSGSSYEQYF.

This clone was seen once. The rearrangement links TRBV24-1 to TRBJ2-7; 9 bases line up with TRBD1. Germline lookup yields CDR1 KGHDR and CDR2 SFDVKD. Trimming at V came to 5 bases and at J to 7 bases, leaving 11 bases not matched to a gene. The CDR3 runs to 15 residues. The CDR3 DNA reads as TGTGCCACCAGTGCAACCGACAGGGGGATCCAAGAGCAGTACTTC. Translation gives CATSATDRGIQEQYF.

The V and J genes are TRBV28 and TRBJ2-7; tentatively, D is TRBD2 (5 bases). Trimming pared 3 bases from V and 2 bases from J, leaving 11 bases between. The CDR3 loop spans 14 amino acids. The germline CDR1 and CDR2 sequences are MDHEN and SYDVKM. CDR3 sequence reads: CASSFGGRTYEQYF. In DNA, the CDR3 is TGTGCCAGCAGTTTCGGAGGTCGGACCTACGAGCAGTACTTC.

The V call is TRBV2, the J call TRBJ2-1, with D perhaps matching TRBD2 (6 bases). V was shortened by 0 bases and J by 7 bases, with 10 bases between the two germline ends. The germline V gene has CDR1 SNHLY and CDR2 FYNNEI. The CDR3 consists of 14 residues. Written as DNA, the CDR3 is TGTGCCAGCAGTGAAGCGGTTGGGAGGAATGAGCAGTTCTTC. This encodes CASSEAVGRNEQFF.

This chain connects TRBV6-4 to TRBJ1-5, with D unclear. The V gene lost 3 bases and the J gene lost 6 bases, with 6 bases spanning the gap. Germline CDR1 is MRHNA and CDR2 is SNTAGT. This CDR3 contains 12 residues. This CDR3 reads CASSELSQPQHF. For the CDR3, the DNA is TGTGCCAGCAGTGAGCTTAGTCAGCCCCAGCATTTT.

The chain employs TRBV5-1 and TRBJ1-1, with D possibly being TRBD1 (6 bases). The CDR3 is 15 amino acids. Germline V gene lookup returns CDR1 SGHRS and CDR2 YFSETQ. V lost 0 bases to trimming and J lost 4 bases, with 13 bases between them. In DNA, the CDR3 is TGCGCCAGCAGCTTGGGGCAGGGGTGGGGCACTGAAGCTTTCTTT. Amino acids: CASSLGQGWGTEAFF.

This clone was counted only a few times. The chain links TRBV4-1 to TRBJ1-2; D not resolved. CDR3 size: 13 residues. Germline V gene data show CDR1 as MGHRA and CDR2 as YSYEKL. V was pared by 2 bases and J by 2 bases, with 6 bases between. The CDR3 protein is CASSQSRNYGYTF. CDR3 sequence (DNA): TGCGCCAGCAGCCAATCCAGGAACTATGGCTACACCTTC.

The chain combines TRBV19 with TRBJ2-7, with TRBD2 identical over 8 bases. V shed 10 bases, J shed 6 bases, and the junction held 5 bases outside the gene matches. The CDR3 contains 11 residues. Germline loops: CDR1 LNHDA, CDR2 SQIVND (reference sequence). The CDR3 nucleotides read TGTGCCACGGGGACTAGAGCCGAGCAGTACTTC. It yields the protein CATGTRAEQYF.

The chain employs TRBV12-3 or TRBV12-4 and TRBJ1-3, with 7 bases aligning to TRBD1. This CDR3 has 13 amino acids. With 5 bases clipped from V and 2 bases from J, the junction kept 0 bases outside the gene matches. This CDR3 is CASSGTAGNTIYF. CDR3 in DNA: TGTGCCAGCAGTGGGACAGCTGGAAACACCATATATTTT.

Details on this clone: A junction end diverges from the germline sequence, so it may reflect a read error. This sequence joins TRBV27 and TRBJ2-3; D is possibly TRBD2 (5 bases). Germline loops: CDR1 MNHEY, CDR2 SMNVEV (reference sequence). This CDR3 contains 12 residues. This chain's CDR3 is CASSGPLAAWHF. The CDR3 DNA reads TGTGCCAGCAGCGGCCCCCTAGCCGCCTGGCATTTT.